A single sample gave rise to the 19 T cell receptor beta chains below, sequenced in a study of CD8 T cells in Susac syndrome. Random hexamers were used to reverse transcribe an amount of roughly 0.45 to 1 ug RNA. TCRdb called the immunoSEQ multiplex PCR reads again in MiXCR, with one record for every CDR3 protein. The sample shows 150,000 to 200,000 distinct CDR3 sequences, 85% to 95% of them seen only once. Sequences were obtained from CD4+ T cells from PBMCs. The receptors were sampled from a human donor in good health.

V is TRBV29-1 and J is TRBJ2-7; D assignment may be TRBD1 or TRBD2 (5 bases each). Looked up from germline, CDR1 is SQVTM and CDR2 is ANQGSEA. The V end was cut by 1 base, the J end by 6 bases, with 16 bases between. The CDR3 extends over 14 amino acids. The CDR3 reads CSVEVVQGVAEQYF. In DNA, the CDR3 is TGCAGCGTTGAAGTGGTTCAGGGAGTGGCCGAGCAGTACTTC.

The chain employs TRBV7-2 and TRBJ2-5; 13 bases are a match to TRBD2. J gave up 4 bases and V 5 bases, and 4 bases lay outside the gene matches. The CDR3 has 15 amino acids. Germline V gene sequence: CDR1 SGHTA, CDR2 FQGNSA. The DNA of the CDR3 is TGTGCCAGCAGCCGGACTAGCGGGGGCCCAGAGACCCAGTACTTC. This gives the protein CASSRTSGGPETQYF.

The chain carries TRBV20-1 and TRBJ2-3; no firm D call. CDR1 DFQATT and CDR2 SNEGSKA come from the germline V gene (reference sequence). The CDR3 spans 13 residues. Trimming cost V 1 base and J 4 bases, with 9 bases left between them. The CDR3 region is CSARVPAADTQYF. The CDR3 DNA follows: TGCAGTGCTAGAGTTCCTGCCGCAGATACGCAGTATTTT.

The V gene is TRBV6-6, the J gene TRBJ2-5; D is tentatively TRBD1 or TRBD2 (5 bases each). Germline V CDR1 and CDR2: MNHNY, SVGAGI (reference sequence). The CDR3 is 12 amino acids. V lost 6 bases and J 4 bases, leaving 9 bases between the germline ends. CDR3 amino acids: CASRGTGETQYF. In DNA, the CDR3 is TGTGCCAGCAGGGGGACGGGAGAGACCCAGTACTTC.

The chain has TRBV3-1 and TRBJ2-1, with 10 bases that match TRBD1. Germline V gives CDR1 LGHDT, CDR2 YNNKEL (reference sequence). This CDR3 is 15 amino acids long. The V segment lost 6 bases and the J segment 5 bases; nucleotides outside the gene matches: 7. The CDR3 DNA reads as TGTGCCAGCAGTCCTAGACAGGGGGCGAACAATGAGCAGTTCTTC. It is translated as CASSPRQGANNEQFF.

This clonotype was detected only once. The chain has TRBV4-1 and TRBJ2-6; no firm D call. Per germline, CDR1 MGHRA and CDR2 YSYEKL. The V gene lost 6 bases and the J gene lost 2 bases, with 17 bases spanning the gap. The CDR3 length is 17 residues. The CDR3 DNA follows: TGCGCCAGCAGGCCTGGGGAATTGGGCCCTGGGGCCAACGTCCTGACTTTC. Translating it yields CASRPGELGPGANVLTF.

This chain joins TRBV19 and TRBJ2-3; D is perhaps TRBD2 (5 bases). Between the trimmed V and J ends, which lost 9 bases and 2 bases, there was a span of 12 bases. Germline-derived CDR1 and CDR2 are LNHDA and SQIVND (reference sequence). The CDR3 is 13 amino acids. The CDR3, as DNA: TGTGCCAGCCGGGAAGCTAACACAGATACGCAGTATTTT. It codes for CASREANTDTQYF.

CDR3 sequence reads: CASQGDTNTEAFF. CDR3 DNA sequence: TGCGCCAGCCAAGGGGATACGAACACTGAAGCTTTCTTT. The rearrangement links TRBV5-1 to TRBJ1-1; possible D gene TRBD1, 5 bases. Germline values: CDR1 SGHRS, CDR2 YFSETQ. The V end lost 7 bases, the J end lost 1 base, and 11 bases lay between the germline ends. The CDR3 contains 13 residues.

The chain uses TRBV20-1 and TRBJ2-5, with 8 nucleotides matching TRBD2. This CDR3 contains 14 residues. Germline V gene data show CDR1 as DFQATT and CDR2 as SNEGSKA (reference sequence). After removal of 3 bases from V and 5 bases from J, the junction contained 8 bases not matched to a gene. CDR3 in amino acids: CSASARGVPETQYF. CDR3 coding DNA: TGCAGTGCTAGTGCGCGGGGGGTACCGGAGACCCAGTACTTC.

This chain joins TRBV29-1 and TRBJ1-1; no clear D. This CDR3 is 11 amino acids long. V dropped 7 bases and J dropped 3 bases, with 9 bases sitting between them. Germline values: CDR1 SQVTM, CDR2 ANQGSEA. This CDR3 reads CSAFVDTEAFF. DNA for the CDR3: TGCAGCGCCTTCGTGGACACTGAAGCTTTCTTT.

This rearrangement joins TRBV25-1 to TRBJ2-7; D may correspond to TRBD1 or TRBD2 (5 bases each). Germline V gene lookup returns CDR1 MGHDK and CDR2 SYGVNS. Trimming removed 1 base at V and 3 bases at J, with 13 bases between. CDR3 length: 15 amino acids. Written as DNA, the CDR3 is TGTGCCAGCAGTGAATCAGGGACGGCAAACTACGAGCAGTACTTC. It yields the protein CASSESGTANYEQYF.

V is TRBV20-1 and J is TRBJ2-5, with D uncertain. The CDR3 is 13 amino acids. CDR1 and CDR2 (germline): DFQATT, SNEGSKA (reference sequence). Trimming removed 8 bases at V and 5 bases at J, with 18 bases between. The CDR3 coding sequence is TGCAGTTATCCGGCCCCGAGCAAGGAGACCCAGTACTTC. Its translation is CSYPAPSKETQYF.

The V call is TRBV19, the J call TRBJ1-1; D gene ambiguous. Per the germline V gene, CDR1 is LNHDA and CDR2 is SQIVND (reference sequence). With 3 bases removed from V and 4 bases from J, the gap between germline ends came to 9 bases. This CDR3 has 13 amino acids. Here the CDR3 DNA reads TGTGCCAGTAGTATGGAATGGAGCACTGAAGCTTTCTTT. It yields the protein CASSMEWSTEAFF.

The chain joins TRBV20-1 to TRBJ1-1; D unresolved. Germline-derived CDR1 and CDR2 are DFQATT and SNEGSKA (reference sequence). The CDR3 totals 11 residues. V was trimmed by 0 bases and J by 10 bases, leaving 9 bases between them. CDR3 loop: CSAREGLRAFF. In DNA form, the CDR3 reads TGCAGTGCTAGAGAAGGCCTGAGAGCTTTCTTT.

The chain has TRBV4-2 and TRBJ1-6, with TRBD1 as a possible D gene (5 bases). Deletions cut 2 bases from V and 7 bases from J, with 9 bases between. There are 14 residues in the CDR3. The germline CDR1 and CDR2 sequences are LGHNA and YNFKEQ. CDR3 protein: CASSQPTGNSPLHF. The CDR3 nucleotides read TGTGCCAGCAGCCAACCTACAGGAAATTCACCCCTCCACTTT.

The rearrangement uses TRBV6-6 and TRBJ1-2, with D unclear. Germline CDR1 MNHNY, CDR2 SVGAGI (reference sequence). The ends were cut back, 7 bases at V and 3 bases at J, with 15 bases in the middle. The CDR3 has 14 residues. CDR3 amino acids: CASTVSGLDYGYTF. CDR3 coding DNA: TGTGCCAGCACCGTGTCGGGTCTAGACTATGGCTACACCTTC.

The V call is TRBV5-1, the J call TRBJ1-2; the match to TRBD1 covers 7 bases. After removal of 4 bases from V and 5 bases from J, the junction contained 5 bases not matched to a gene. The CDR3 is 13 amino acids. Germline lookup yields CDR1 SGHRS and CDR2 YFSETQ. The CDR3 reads CASSTGTEYGYTF. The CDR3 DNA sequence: TGCGCCAGCAGCACCGGGACAGAGTATGGCTACACCTTC.

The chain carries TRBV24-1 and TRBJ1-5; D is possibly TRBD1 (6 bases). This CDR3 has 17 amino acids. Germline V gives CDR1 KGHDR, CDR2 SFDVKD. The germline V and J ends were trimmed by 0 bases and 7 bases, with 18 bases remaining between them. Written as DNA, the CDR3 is TGTGCCACCAGTGATTTGGGGCGGGGGGCGCTTGGCCAGCCCCAGCATTTT. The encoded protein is CATSDLGRGALGQPQHF.

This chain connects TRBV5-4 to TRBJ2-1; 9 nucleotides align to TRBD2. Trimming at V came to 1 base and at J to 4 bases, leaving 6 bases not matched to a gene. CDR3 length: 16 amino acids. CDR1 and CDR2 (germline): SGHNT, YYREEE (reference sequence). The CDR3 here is CASSLSRLAAYNEQFF. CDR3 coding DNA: TGTGCCAGCAGCTTGTCTCGACTAGCGGCTTACAATGAGCAGTTCTTC.